Listed below are T cell receptor beta chains from one sample, sequenced in a study of T cells expressing NK-cell markers. TCRdb reworked the 5' RACE reads into one entry per CDR3 protein, no DNA. The sample has approximately 110,000 distinct CDR3 sequences; the top ten hold roughly 18%. What was sequenced was blood T cells: a sorted CD56 or NKG2C T cell subset, CD4+ or CD8+ T cells, or bulk PBMC T cells (not recorded which). The receptors stem from a woman aged 18-70 years in good health. The CDR3 runs from the conserved cysteine through the conserved F or W.

>TRBV11-2|TRBJ2-1
CASSLGLAGGHEQFF
>TRBV7-9|TRBJ1-4
CASSLPDRANEKLFF
>TRBV12-3/TRBV12-4|TRBJ2-2
CASSPTVGTANTGELFF
>TRBV6-5|TRBJ1-1
CASSYSSIWPEAFF
>TRBV28|TRBJ2-1
CASSWRGSPYNEQFF
>TRBV12-3/TRBV12-4|TRBJ2-1
CASRLINEQFF
>TRBV6-2/TRBV6-3|TRBJ2-4
CASGWGAKNIQYF
>TRBV12-3/TRBV12-4|TRBJ2-1
CASSFRDREDEQFF
>TRBV2|TRBJ1-5
CASSDDVGHQPQHF
>TRBV7-9|TRBJ2-3
CASSSLDGGFTDTQYF
>TRBV29-1|TRBJ2-2
CSVAGQNTGELFF
>TRBV15|TRBJ2-3
CATSRLAGLEDTQYF
>TRBV28|TRBJ1-4
CASTGTDEKLFF
>TRBV12-3/TRBV12-4|TRBJ1-5
CASSLGGGRDQPQHF
>TRBV7-6|TRBJ1-1
CASSRGGQRTEAFF
>TRBV20-1|TRBJ2-7
CSARASSYEQYF
>TRBV6-1|TRBJ2-5
CASTESLADREETQYF
>TRBV20-1|TRBJ2-7
CSARAGEAAAYEQYF
>TRBV4-3|TRBJ1-1
CASSQDRAGASEAFF
>TRBV5-5|TRBJ2-7
CASSSPTGGEQYF
>TRBV7-6|TRBJ2-1
CASSSGLPRDEQFF
>TRBV13|TRBJ2-1
CASSPKGLAGVYNEQFF
>TRBV18|TRBJ2-3
CASSPYGTDTQYF
>TRBV7-9|TRBJ2-1
CASSSADEQFF
>TRBV11-2|TRBJ1-1
CASSSSYGGTTEAFF
>TRBV3-1|TRBJ2-2
CASSQIAGSPRLVGNTGELFF
>TRBV5-6|TRBJ2-1
CASSLGVLEWNNEQFF
>TRBV12-3/TRBV12-4|TRBJ2-2
CASRPGLAGTGELFF
>TRBV6-5|TRBJ1-2
CASSYGTYGYTF
>TRBV4-3|TRBJ2-1
CASSPRGRVDNEQFF
>TRBV19|TRBJ1-1
CASGRNTEAFF
>TRBV28|TRBJ2-2
CASSAGTVTGELFF
>TRBV28|TRBJ2-2
CASRTGTGGAAGELFF
>TRBV20-1|TRBJ2-1
CSATGQGANYNEQFF
>TRBV27|TRBJ2-7
CASRKDRAVQQYF
>TRBV29-1|TRBJ2-7
CSVEPGGGYEQYF
>TRBV5-5|TRBJ2-2
CASSGGAGELFF
>TRBV20-1|TRBJ2-7
CSARDLSSVTYEQYF
>TRBV6-5|TRBJ2-3
CASSYIRGTDTQYF
>TRBV7-6|TRBJ2-7
CASSPPRRGTYEQYF
>TRBV9|TRBJ2-1
CASSVDSGRANDEQFF